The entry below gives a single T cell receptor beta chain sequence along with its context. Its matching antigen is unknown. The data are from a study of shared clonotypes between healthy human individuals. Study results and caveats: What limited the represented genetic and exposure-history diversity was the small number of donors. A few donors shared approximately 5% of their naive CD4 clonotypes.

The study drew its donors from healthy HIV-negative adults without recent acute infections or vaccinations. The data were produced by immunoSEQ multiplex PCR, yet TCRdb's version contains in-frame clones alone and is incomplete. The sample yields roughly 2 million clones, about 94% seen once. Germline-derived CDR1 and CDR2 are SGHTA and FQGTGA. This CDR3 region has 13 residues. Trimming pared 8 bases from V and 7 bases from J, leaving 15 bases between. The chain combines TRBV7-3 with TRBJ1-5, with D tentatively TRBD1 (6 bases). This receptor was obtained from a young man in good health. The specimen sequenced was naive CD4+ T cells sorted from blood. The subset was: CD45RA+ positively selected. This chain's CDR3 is CASLGGINQPQHF. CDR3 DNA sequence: TGTGCCAGCCTCGGGGGCATTAACCAGCCCCAGCATTTT.